These 5 T cell receptor beta chains came from one sample sequenced in a study of cytomegalovirus exposure and HLA in healthy donors. The PCR used 60 Vbeta and 13 Jbeta primers. Repertoires were generated with immunoSEQ multiplex PCR, while TCRdb's copy carries only in-frame clones and drops some. The repertoire holds just over 150,000 clones, with around 76% as singletons. Sample: PBMCs. All receptors come from a man aged 35-49 years in good health and CMV-seropositive.

This clone was seen more than once but under ten times. This rearrangement joins TRBV28 to TRBJ1-5; D is unclear. V dropped 5 bases and J dropped 6 bases, with 8 bases sitting between them. This CDR3 region has 12 residues. In germline, CDR1 is MDHEN, CDR2 SYDVKM. The CDR3 coding sequence is TGTGCCAGCAGTCTCCTAGGTCAGCCCCAGCATTTT. Amino acids: CASSLLGQPQHF.

This rearrangement joins TRBV7-9 to TRBJ1-2; TRBD1 matches at 9 bases. CDR3 length equals 13 residues. The V and J ends lost 4 bases and 8 bases, in that order; junction bases with no gene match: 5. CDR1 and CDR2 from the germline V gene are SEHNR and FQNEAQ (reference sequence). This chain's CDR3 is CASSSGTGSGYTF. The CDR3 DNA is TGTGCCAGCAGCTCCGGGACAGGGAGCGGCTACACCTTC.

The chain uses TRBV6-5 and TRBJ2-7; 12 bases are shared with TRBD2. From germline, CDR1 is MNHEY and CDR2 SVGAGI. The J segment lost 11 bases and the V segment lost 6 bases, leaving 11 bases of the junction unmatched. This CDR3 region has 14 residues. CDR3 DNA: TGTGCCAGCAGCGGTCAGACTAGCGGGGGCCATAAGTACTTC. It specifies CASSGQTSGGHKYF.

The chain links TRBV7-9 to TRBJ2-7; maybe TRBD1 (6 bases). CDR1 SEHNR and CDR2 FQNEAQ come from the germline V gene (reference sequence). This CDR3 region has 14 residues. V lost 4 bases and J 4 bases, leaving 14 bases between the germline ends. The CDR3 protein is CASSSGQKPYEQYF. The CDR3 DNA is TGTGCCAGCAGCTCCGGACAGAAACCTTACGAGCAGTACTTC.

In its sample, this clone was seen once. The chain links TRBV4-3 to TRBJ2-3, with 10 bases aligning to TRBD1. With V trimmed by 3 bases and J by 9 bases, 27 bases remained unmatched. The CDR3 is made up of 21 amino acids. Germline assignment: CDR1 LGHNA and CDR2 YSLEER. CDR3 protein: CASSHGPGQGSDWGPFRTQYF. The CDR3 bases are TGCGCCAGCAGCCACGGACCGGGACAGGGGTCCGATTGGGGACCATTTCGCACGCAGTATTTT.